One and the same sample provided the 12 T cell receptor beta chains below, sequenced in a study of blood T cell repertoires in COVID-19. TCRdb keeps only in-frame clones here, not all; method: immunoSEQ multiplex PCR. The profile covers 250,000 to 350,000 clones, with about 81% appearing a single time and around 1.6% taken by the ten largest. Material: peripheral blood. These receptors were collected from a human donor with COVID-19, enrolled during active disease. The donor label of this sample is uncertain.

The V call is TRBV11-2, the J call TRBJ2-7; D remains unclear. The CDR3 extends over 13 amino acids. Trimming cost V 5 bases and J 1 base, with 9 bases left between them. Germline CDR1 SGHAT, CDR2 FQNNGV. The CDR3 is CASSASSSYEQYF. In DNA form, the CDR3 reads TGTGCCAGCAGCGCGTCCTCTTCCTACGAGCAGTACTTC.

The chain recombines TRBV30 with TRBJ2-1; D is possibly TRBD2 (6 bases). The CDR3 covers 13 residues. Germline lookup yields CDR1 GTSNPN and CDR2 SVGIG (reference sequence). V lost 2 bases, J lost 9 bases, and 14 bases lay in between. This CDR3 is CAWSSLRESEQFF. The DNA for the CDR3 is TGTGCCTGGAGTTCGCTCCGGGAGTCTGAGCAGTTCTTC.

The CDR3 nucleotides read TGTGCCAGCAGCCGTGGGACAGGGTCTAGTACCGGGGAGCTGTTTTTT. Amino acids: CASSRGTGSSTGELFF. V usage is TRBV7-9 and J usage is TRBJ2-2; 9 bases match TRBD1. CDR1 SEHNR and CDR2 FQNEAQ come from the germline V gene (reference sequence). V was clipped by 5 bases and J by 5 bases; unmatched bases: 9. The CDR3 contains 16 residues.

This clone occurred many times. This chain joins TRBV5-1 and TRBJ1-3, with a possible D match to TRBD1 (5 bases). CDR1 and CDR2 from the germline V gene are SGHRS and YFSETQ. CDR3 length: 16 residues. The V gene lost 2 bases and the J gene lost 0 bases, with 12 bases spanning the gap. This CDR3 is CASSFGDSTSGNTIYF. CDR3 bases: TGCGCCAGCAGCTTTGGAGACAGTACCTCTGGAAACACCATATATTTT.

This clone has just a few counts. J is TRBJ1-2 and V is TRBV5-1; TRBD1 matches 7 bases. V gave up 3 bases and J gave up 7 bases; unmatched junction bases: 9. The CDR3 is 14 amino acids. Germline values: CDR1 SGHRS, CDR2 YFSETQ. CDR3 loop: CASSSTTGAPGYTF. As DNA, the CDR3 is TGCGCCAGCAGCTCCACAACAGGGGCCCCTGGCTACACCTTC. Together with reference TRBV5-1 and TRBJ1-2, the CDR3 gives the full variable domain: KAGVTQTPRYLIKTRGQQVTLSCSPISGHRSVSWYQQTPGQGLQFLFEYFSETQRNKGNFPGRFSGRQFSNSRSEMNVSTLELGDSALYLCASSSTTGAPGYTFGSGTRLTVV.

V is TRBV6-5 and J is TRBJ1-4; TRBD1 might be the D (6 bases). The CDR3 has 16 residues. In germline, CDR1 is MNHEY, CDR2 SVGAGI. V shed 0 bases and J shed 8 bases, with 16 bases lying between them. The CDR3 region is CASSYSGGTGWEKLFF. CDR3 coding DNA: TGTGCCAGCAGTTACTCAGGGGGTACAGGGTGGGAAAAACTGTTTTTT.

V gene TRBV5-1 combines with J gene TRBJ2-1, with 12 bases identical to TRBD2. After removal of 0 bases from V and 4 bases from J, the junction contained 2 bases not matched to a gene. The germline gives CDR1 SGHRS, CDR2 YFSETQ. The length of the CDR3 is 16 residues. The CDR3 coding sequence is TGCGCCAGCAGCTTGGCTCTAGCGGGAGGGTACAATGAGCAGTTCTTC. This sequence encodes CASSLALAGGYNEQFF.

The rearrangement joins TRBV7-3 to TRBJ1-1, with a possible D match to TRBD1 (5 bases). Trimming stripped 4 bases from V and 5 bases from J, with 11 bases between. From germline, CDR1 is SGHTA and CDR2 FQGTGA. This CDR3 region has 13 residues. CDR3 in DNA: TGTGCCAGCAGCTCGAGCGGGGGGACTGAAGCTTTCTTT. Its translation: CASSSSGGTEAFF.

This chain links TRBV5-1 with TRBJ1-1; D may be TRBD1 (6 bases). V shed 4 bases and J shed 4 bases, with 17 bases lying between them. The CDR3 runs to 15 residues. Germline V gene lookup returns CDR1 SGHRS and CDR2 YFSETQ. The CDR3: CASSATTGGGTEAFF. The CDR3 DNA sequence: TGCGCCAGCAGCGCCACGACAGGTGGGGGCACTGAAGCTTTCTTT.

The V call is TRBV19, the J call TRBJ1-2; D perhaps matches TRBD1 (5 bases). Between the trimmed V and J ends, which lost 6 bases and 7 bases, there was a span of 21 bases. The CDR3 covers 15 residues. CDR1 is LNHDA, CDR2 SQIVND, per germline (reference sequence). The CDR3 region is CASSPSRGDGPGYTF. The CDR3 DNA follows: TGTGCCAGTAGCCCCTCCCGGGGGGACGGTCCTGGCTACACCTTC. Based on the CDR3 plus reference TRBV19 and TRBJ1-2, the full variable domain is DGGITQSPKYLFRKEGQNVTLSCEQNLNHDAMYWYRQDPGQGLRLIYYSQIVNDFQKGDIAEGYSVSREKKESFPLTVTSAQKNPTAFYLCASSPSRGDGPGYTFGSGTRLTVV.

The chain joins TRBV2 to TRBJ2-7, with D maybe TRBD2 (6 bases). Trimming took 2 bases from V and 2 from J, leaving 10 bases between them. This CDR3 is built from 14 residues. CDR1 is SNHLY and CDR2 is FYNNEI in the germline V gene. The CDR3 is CASSEQRATYEQYF. CDR3 nucleotides: TGTGCCAGCAGTGAACAGCGGGCTACCTACGAGCAGTACTTC.

The chain employs TRBV19 and TRBJ1-5, with D possibly matching TRBD1 (6 bases). Germline V gene sequence: CDR1 LNHDA, CDR2 SQIVND (reference sequence). The CDR3 length is 16 residues. V dropped 7 bases and J dropped 2 bases, with 18 bases sitting between them. CDR3 coding DNA: TGTGCCAGTAATTACAGGGAGGGAAGGGGCAATCAGCCCCAGCATTTT. Translation: CASNYREGRGNQPQHF.